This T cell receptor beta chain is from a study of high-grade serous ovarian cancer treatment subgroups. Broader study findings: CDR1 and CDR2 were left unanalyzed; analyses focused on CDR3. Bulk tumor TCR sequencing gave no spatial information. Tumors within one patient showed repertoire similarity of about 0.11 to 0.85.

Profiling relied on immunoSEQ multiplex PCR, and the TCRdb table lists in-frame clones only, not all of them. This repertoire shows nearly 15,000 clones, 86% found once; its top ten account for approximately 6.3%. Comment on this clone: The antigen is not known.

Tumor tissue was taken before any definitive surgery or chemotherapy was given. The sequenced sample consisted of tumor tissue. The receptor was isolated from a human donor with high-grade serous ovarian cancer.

The chain's CDR3 is CASSQDLNTQYF. The CDR3 coding sequence is TGCGCCAGCAGCCAAGATCTTAATACGCAGTATTTT. V is TRBV4-1 and J is TRBJ2-3; D is undetermined. The CDR3 is 12 residues long. The ends were cut back, 0 bases at V and 7 bases at J, with 5 bases in the middle. Germline V gives CDR1 MGHRA, CDR2 YSYEKL.